This paragraph reports one T cell receptor (beta chain). The V and J ends lost 7 bases and 6 bases, in that order; junction bases with no gene match: 18. This CDR3 has 17 residues. CDR1 SEHNR and CDR2 FQNEAQ come from the germline V gene (reference sequence). Some clones are missing from TCRdb's copy, which holds only in-frame ones; the method was immunoSEQ multiplex PCR. The table records under 300,000 clones, around 90% of them present only once. The data derive from a study of blood T cell repertoires in COVID-19. In the study overall: Donors in the United States, Italy and Spain gave samples during acute or convalescent COVID-19.

Participant ages covered about 18 to 95 years across 24 US areas. In assigning cohorts, the study relied on participant-reported clinical history. Recovered Cohort 3 donors showed two negative PCRs, clearance, or symptom resolution. The chain links TRBV7-9 to TRBJ2-3; 8 nucleotides agree with TRBD2. This clonotype was obtained from a woman in her 30s who had recovered from COVID-19. The sample comprised PBMCs or T cells enriched from blood (not recorded which). The CDR3 bases are TGTGCCAGCACCTACGGTCGGGGGGGTAGAAGAGTGGATACGCAGTATTTT. Its translation is CASTYGRGGRRVDTQYF.